The entry that follows covers one TCR beta chain sequence. Its antigen remains undetermined. No quality values exist for individual bases; no much larger clone is one base distant. This entry is derived from a study of T cells in localized non-small cell lung cancer (dated by TCRdb to 2019 to 2021). The study in broad terms: The study examined T cell repertoires in hundreds of patients with early-stage NSCLC and compared tumors with uninvolved tumor-adjacent lungs. The cohort consisted of approximately 240 treatment-naive NSCLC patients whose localized lung tumors had been resected. Of the NSCLC patients, 120 to 150 were male and about 97 were female, and the mean age was around 70 years. On the study overall, not on this receptor specifically: Because multi-region tumor sequencing was not performed, intratumor heterogeneity could not be ruled out. Longer overall survival was associated with higher T cell density in blood, whereas shorter survival was associated with higher clonality in adjacent lung. The highest T cell clonality was observed in uninvolved tumor-adjacent lung, where clonality exceeded that of tumor, suggesting that antigenic responses were more focused in uninvolved tumor-adjacent lung. A median of approximately 50 of the top 100 tumor clones turned up in the paired uninvolved adjacent lung, and under 30 of those clones also ranked among the top 100 of that same adjacent lung. Because of the exploratory design, TCR variables were selected using unadjusted p-values without false-discovery rate correction.

TCR beta CDR3 regions were sequenced from DNA using the immunoSEQ Assay. In the authors' own workflow: To compute T cell density, TCR beta template counts were normalized to usable DNA, which was estimated by amplifying housekeeping genes. Richness was estimated using the preseqR package, with extrapolation to 400,000 templates for PBMC samples and to 120,000 templates for tissue samples. Clonality was taken to be one minus Pielou's evenness. Differential abundance testing on productive amino-acid clonotypes, with a minimum total count of 5 and an alpha of 0.1, was used to identify tissue-enriched TCRs. Repertoire overlap between compartments was quantified with the Jaccard Index and Morisita Overlap Index. TCR beta CDR3s were clustered by GLIPH together with public tetramer-defined viral CDR3s, and at least three viral sequences plus V-gene enrichment were required for viral motifs. TCRdb re-hosts the immuneACCESS table, in-frame sequences only. Its copies lack some clones; in the studies checked, an unresolved V gene accounts for under half of them, and the cause for the rest is not known. For V, J and clone size, that table is used; D and trimming come from the DNA. Here the sample has roughly 24,000 clones; roughly nine tenths occur a single time. Of the sample, 0.9% to 1.4% falls within the top ten clones.

Measured from the cysteine to the phenylalanine, the CDR3 is 13 residues long. The CDR3 DNA has 39 bases and is translated from base 1. The germline V gene specifies MNHEY as CDR1 and SVGAGI as CDR2. The V and J ends are trimmed by 6 bases and 0 bases, leaving 6 bases between them. At diagnosis, tumor, uninvolved tumor-adjacent lung and peripheral blood were collected and then preserved as a mix of FFPE and fresh-frozen material. For TCR repertoire profiling, blood samples were analyzed as peripheral blood mononuclear cells. The sample in question was peripheral blood, obtained before any cancer treatment. The chain uses TRBV6-5 and TRBJ1-5; matching of 5 bases hints at TRBD1 as the D gene. This TCR derives from a woman aged 40-69 years with stage I lung adenocarcinoma. At the DNA level, the sequence is TGTGCCAGCAGGACAGCTAGCAATCAGCCCCAGCATTTT. It translates as CASRTASNQPQHF.